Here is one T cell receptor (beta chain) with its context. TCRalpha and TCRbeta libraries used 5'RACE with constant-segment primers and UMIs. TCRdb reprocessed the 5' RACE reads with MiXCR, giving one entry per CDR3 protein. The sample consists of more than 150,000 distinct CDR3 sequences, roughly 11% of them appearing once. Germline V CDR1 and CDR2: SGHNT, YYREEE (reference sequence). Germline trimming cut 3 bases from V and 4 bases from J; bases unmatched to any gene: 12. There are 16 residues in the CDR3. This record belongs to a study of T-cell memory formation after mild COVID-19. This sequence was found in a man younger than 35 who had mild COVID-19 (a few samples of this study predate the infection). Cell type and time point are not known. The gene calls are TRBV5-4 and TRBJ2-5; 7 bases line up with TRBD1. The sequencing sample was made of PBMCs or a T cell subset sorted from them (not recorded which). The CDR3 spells CASSWGQSVRGETQYF. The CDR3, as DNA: TGTGCCAGCAGCTGGGGACAGAGCGTTCGTGGAGAGACCCAGTACTTC.